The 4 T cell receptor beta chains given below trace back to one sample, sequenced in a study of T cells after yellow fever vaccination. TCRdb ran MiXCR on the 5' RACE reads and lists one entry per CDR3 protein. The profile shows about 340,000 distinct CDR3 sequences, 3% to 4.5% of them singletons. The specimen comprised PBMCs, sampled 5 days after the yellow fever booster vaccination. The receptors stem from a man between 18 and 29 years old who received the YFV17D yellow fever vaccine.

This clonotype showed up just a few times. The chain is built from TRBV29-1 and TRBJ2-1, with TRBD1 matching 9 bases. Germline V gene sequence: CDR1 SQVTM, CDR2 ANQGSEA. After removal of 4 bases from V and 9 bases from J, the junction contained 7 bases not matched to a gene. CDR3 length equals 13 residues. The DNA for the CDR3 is TGCAGCGTTGGGGGACAGGGTCGGAGTGAGCAGTTCTTC. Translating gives CSVGGQGRSEQFF.

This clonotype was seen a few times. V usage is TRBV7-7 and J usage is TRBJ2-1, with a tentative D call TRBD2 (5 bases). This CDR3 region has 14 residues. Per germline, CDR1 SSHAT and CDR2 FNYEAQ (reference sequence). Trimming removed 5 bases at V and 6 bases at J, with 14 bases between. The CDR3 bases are TGTGCCAGCAGCCCAGGAGGAGCCCTCAATGAGCAGTTCTTC. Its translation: CASSPGGALNEQFF.

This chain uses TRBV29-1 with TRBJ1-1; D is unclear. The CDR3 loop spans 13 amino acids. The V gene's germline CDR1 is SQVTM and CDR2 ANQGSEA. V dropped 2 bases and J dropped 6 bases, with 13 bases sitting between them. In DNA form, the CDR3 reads TGCAGCGTTGAATGGCGGCCAGGCGCTGAAGCTTTCTTT. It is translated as CSVEWRPGAEAFF.

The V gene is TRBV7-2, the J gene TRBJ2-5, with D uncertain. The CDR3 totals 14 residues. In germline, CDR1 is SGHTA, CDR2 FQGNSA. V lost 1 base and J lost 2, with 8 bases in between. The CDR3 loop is CASSLGNRQETQYF. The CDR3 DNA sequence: TGTGCCAGCAGCTTAGGGAACCGGCAAGAGACCCAGTACTTC.